This T cell receptor (beta chain) was documented in a study of cytomegalovirus exposure and HLA in healthy donors. Study results and limitations: The authors later found TCR association rates varying by HLA locus, with DRB1 most and HLA-C fewest. Earlier results showed most TCR beta V segments being productive about 87% or about 30% of the time. Later on, an analysis found that several of the most significant clusters appeared to be linked to common viral pathogens, which included parvovirus B19. Because they were indistinguishable, some V segments, including TRBV6-2 and TRBV6-3, were excluded.

The study ran its PCR with 60 Vbeta and 13 Jbeta primers. The data were produced by immunoSEQ multiplex PCR, yet TCRdb's version contains in-frame clones alone and is incomplete. This sample carries fewer than 250,000 clones, about four fifths of them seen once, and the ten largest clones take more than 8.5%. Germline V gene lookup returns CDR1 SGHRS and CDR2 YFSETQ. This CDR3 spans 15 amino acids. To note about this clone: Antigen unknown.

The TCR was taken from a woman in her 50s in good health and CMV-seropositive. The sequenced material came from PBMCs. V is TRBV5-1 and J is TRBJ2-5; TRBD1 matches at 10 bases. The J call may be in error: the DNA end matches TRBJ2-7 better. The DNA of the CDR3 is TGCGCCAGCAGCTTAACCGGGACAGGGGCCTACGAGCAGTACTTC. Translation gives CASSLTGTGAYEQYF.